The following is a T cell receptor beta chain sequence with its context. In the original analysis: From reference gene primer amplification, estimates of nucleated cell counts were derived. Generated by immunoSEQ multiplex PCR, the TCRdb table keeps only in-frame clones and is missing some. That table gives V, J and clone size, and the DNA gave D and trimming. The sample records 170,000 or so clones, more than 75% being singletons. V dropped 3 bases and J dropped 11 bases, with 18 bases sitting between them. This CDR3 contains 14 residues. Germline V gene sequence: CDR1 SGHRS, CDR2 YFSETQ. This entry comes from a study of blood T cell repertoires in COVID-19. Study in general: Material from acute and convalescent COVID-19 was sourced from the United States, Italy and Spain. Sample material is recorded as cDNA or gDNA derived from T cells, B-cell-depleted T cells, or PBMCs.

Sequenced sample: peripheral blood. This receptor was identified in a young woman who had recovered from COVID-19. The chain is built from TRBV5-1 and TRBJ2-1, with D maybe TRBD2 (6 bases). The DNA of the CDR3 is TGCGCCAGCAGCTCCGGGAGTATACCGGGACAGCAGTTCTTC. It encodes CASSSGSIPGQQFF.